This T cell receptor beta chain was sequenced in a study of blood T cell repertoires in COVID-19. The junction had 7 bases not matched to a gene; V was cut back by 5 bases and J by 5 bases. This CDR3 is built from 15 residues. The germline gives CDR1 SGHTA, CDR2 FQGNSA. Data came from immunoSEQ multiplex PCR; TCRdb stores just in-frame clones and leaves some out. The sample includes 35,000 to 40,000 clones, roughly 90% of them seen just once. The TCR sequence derives from a man aged 65 to 79 with acute or convalescent COVID-19. The V and J genes are TRBV7-2 and TRBJ1-5; 9 nucleotides agree with TRBD1. The specimen sequenced was peripheral blood. CDR3 region: CASSQSQGAHQPQHF. As DNA, the CDR3 is TGTGCCAGCAGCCAGTCACAGGGGGCCCATCAGCCCCAGCATTTT.